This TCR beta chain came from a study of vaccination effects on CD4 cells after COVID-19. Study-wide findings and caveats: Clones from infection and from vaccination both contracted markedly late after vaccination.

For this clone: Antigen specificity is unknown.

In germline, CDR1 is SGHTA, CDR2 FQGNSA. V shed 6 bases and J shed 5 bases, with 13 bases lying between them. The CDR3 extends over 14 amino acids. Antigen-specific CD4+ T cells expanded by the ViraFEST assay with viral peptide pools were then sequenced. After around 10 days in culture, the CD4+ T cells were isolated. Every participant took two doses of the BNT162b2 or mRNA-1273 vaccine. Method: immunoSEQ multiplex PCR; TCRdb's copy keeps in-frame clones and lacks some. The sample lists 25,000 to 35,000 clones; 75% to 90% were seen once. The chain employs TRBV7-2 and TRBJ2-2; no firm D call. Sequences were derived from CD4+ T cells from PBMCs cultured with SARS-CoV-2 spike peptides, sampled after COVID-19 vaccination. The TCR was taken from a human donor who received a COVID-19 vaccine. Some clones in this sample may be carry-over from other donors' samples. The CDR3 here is CASSSYPATGELFF. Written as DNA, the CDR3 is TGTGCCAGCAGTTCTTACCCGGCTACCGGGGAGCTGTTTTTT.